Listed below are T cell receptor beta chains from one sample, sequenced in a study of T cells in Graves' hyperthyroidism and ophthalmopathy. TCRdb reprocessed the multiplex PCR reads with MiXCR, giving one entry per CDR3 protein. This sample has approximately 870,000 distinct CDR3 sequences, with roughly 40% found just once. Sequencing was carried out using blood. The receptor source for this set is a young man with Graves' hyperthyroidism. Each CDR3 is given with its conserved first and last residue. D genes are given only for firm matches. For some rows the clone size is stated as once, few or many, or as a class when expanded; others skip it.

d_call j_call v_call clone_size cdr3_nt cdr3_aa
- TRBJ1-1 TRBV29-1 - TGCAGCGTAGCTACGACAGGCCACACTGAAGCTTTCTTT CSVATTGHTEAFF
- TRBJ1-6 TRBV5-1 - TGCGCCAGCAGCTCCGATGGGAGAGTGGGGTACAATTCACCCCTCCACTTT CASSSDGRVGYNSPLHF
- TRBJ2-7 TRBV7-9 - TGTGCCAGCAGTTTTACCGGGGGGCTGTCAGAGATGGAGCAGTACTTC CASSFTGGLSEMEQYF
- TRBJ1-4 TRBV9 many TGTGCCAGCAGCACTCGACCAACTAATGAAAAACTGTTTTTT CASSTRPTNEKLFF
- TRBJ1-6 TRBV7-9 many TGTGCCAGCAGCTTAGAAGGGGGGCATTCACCCCTCCACTTT CASSLEGGHSPLHF
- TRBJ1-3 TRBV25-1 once TGTGCCAGCGTAGGAGGGGGATACTCTGGAAACACCATATATTTT CASVGGGYSGNTIYF
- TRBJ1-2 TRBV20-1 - TGCAGTGCCCTCACCCCCCCTGGCTACACCTTC CSALTPPGYTF
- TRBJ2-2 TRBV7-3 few TGTGCCAGCAGCTTGGCATCTAGTAAAGGCGGGGAGCTGTTTTTT CASSLASSKGGELFF
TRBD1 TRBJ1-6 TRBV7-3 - TGTGCCAGCAGCTTAACGCAGACAGGGGCGCTAGTGTCGATATGTGATTCACCCCTCCACTTT CASSLTQTGALVSICDSPLHF
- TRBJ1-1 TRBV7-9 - TGTGCCAGCAGCTTACAAGGGGAGGGGGCTGAAGCTTTCTTT CASSLQGEGAEAFF
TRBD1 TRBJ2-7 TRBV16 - TGTGCCAGCAGCCACGAGGGGGCTGGGGCCGTGGACGAGCAGTACTTC CASSHEGAGAVDEQYF
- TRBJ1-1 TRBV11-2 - TGTGCCAGCAGGGTAGCGGAGAACACTGAAGCTTTCTTT CASRVAENTEAFF
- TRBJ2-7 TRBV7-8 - TGTGCCAGCAGCTTCCACCCCGGGACACTCTACGAGCAGTACTTC CASSFHPGTLYEQYF
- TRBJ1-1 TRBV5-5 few TGTGCCAGCAGCTTCCAGACAGCCCTGGGGAACACTGAAGCTTTCTTT CASSFQTALGNTEAFF
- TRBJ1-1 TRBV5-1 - TGCGCCAGCAGCAACGCGCCAGGGTCTGTGAGCACTGAAGCCTTCTTT CASSNAPGSVSTEAFF
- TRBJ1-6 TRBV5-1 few TGCGCCAGCACCTGGACAAGTAGTAATTCACCCCTCCACTTT CASTWTSSNSPLHF
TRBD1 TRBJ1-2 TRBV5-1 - TGCGCCAGCAGCTACGGACCGACAGGGGGTGACGGCTACACCTTC CASSYGPTGGDGYTF
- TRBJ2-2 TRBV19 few TGTGCCAGTAGTTCTACCGGGGGACGATCTGCAGGGGAGCTGTTTTTT CASSSTGGRSAGELFF
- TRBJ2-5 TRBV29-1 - TGCAGCGTTGAAGATGCGGGAACCCAGTACTTC CSVEDAGTQYF
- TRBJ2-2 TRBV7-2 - TGTGCCAGCAGCCATAGCGAGGGGACCGGGGAGCTGTTTTTT CASSHSEGTGELFF
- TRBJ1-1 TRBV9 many TGTGCCAGCAGCGGAGGGCCGGGGAACACTGAAGCTTTCTTT CASSGGPGNTEAFF
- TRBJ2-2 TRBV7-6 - TGTGCCAGCAGCCCGCGACAAGCCACCGGGGAGCTGTTTTTT CASSPRQATGELFF
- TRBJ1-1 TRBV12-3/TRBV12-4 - TGTGCCAGCATCGGGACAATGAACACTGAAGCTTCCTTT CASIGTMNTEASF
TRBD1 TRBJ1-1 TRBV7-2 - TGTGCCAGCAGCCCCCGCGACAGGTCAGGGGGAACTGAAGCTTTCTTT CASSPRDRSGGTEAFF
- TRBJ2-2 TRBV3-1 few TGTGCCAGCAGCCAATGGGACTCGAACACCGGGGAGCTGTTTTTT CASSQWDSNTGELFF
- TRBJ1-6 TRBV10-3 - TGTGCCAGCAGTACGGAGGGGACGCCGTTGATTAATTCACCCCTCCACTTT CASSTEGTPLINSPLHF
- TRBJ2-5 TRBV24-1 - TGTGCCACCAGTGCGATGGGCCTCCAAGAGACCCAGTACTTC CATSAMGLQETQYF
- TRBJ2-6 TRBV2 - TGTGCCAGCAGTTACGAAGCAAAAGGGGCCAACGTCCTGACTTTC CASSYEAKGANVLTF
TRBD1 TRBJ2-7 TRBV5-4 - TGTGCCAGCAGCGACAAGACAGGGCTGAGCGAGCAGTACTTC CASSDKTGLSEQYF
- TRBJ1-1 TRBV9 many TGTGCCAGCAGCGTAGGACTCCGGGACACTGAAGCTTTCTTT CASSVGLRDTEAFF
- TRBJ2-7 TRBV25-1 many TGTGCCAGCAGTGTCCCCTATGGGATCGAGCAGTACTTC CASSVPYGIEQYF
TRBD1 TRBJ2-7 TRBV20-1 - TGCAGTGCTAGAGAGGTGGGACAGCCGGCCCTCGAGCAGTACTTC CSAREVGQPALEQYF
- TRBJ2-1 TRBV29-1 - TGCAGCGTTGAATGGGGGGCCACCAATGAGCAGTTCTTC CSVEWGATNEQFF
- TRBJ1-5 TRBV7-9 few TGTGCCAGCAGCTCGTCCCGGGACACAAATCAGCCCCAGCATTTT CASSSSRDTNQPQHF
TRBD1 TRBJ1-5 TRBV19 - TGTGCCAGTAGTATTGGTCGGGACAGGGGTCAGCCCCAGCATTTT CASSIGRDRGQPQHF
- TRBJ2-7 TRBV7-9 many TGTGCCAGCAGCCCCACGGGACGGCCCTACGAGCAGTACTTC CASSPTGRPYEQYF
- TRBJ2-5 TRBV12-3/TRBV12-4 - TGTGCCAGCAGTTTGACTAGTTTCCAAGAGACCCAGTACTTC CASSLTSFQETQYF
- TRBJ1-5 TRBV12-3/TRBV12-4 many TGTGCCAGCAGTTTCGACACCTCCAATCAGCCCCAGCATTTT CASSFDTSNQPQHF